These T cell receptor beta chains were read from a single sample in a study of post-analysis software for immune sequencing data. TCRdb reprocessed the PCR reads via MiXCR and lists one record per CDR3 protein. The sample carries approximately 730,000 distinct CDR3 sequences, around 42% recorded once. Sequenced input: blood. These receptors were taken from a girl aged 5 to 17 with multiple sclerosis. The CDR3 runs from the conserved cysteine through the conserved F or W. A D gene is named only where the DNA matches it firmly. Rows give clone size only sometimes, using once, few, many, or a class for an expanded clone.

v_gene: TRBV12-3/TRBV12-4
d_gene: NA
abundance: few
j_gene: TRBJ1-5
CDR3aa: CASSGYRNQPQHF
CDR3nt: TGTGCCAGCAGCGGGTATCGCAATCAGCCCCAGCATTTT

v_gene: TRBV15
d_gene: TRBD2
abundance: NA
j_gene: TRBJ2-7
CDR3aa: CATSSGLAVSYEQYF
CDR3nt: TGTGCCACCAGCAGTGGACTAGCGGTTTCCTACGAGCAGTACTTC

v_gene: TRBV29-1
d_gene: NA
abundance: NA
j_gene: TRBJ2-3
CDR3aa: CSVAAALGDSTDTQYF
CDR3nt: TGCAGCGTTGCAGCGGCCCTAGGGGATAGCACAGATACGCAGTATTTT

v_gene: TRBV29-1
d_gene: NA
abundance: few
j_gene: TRBJ1-2
CDR3aa: CSDLSGGYTF
CDR3nt: TGCAGCGACCTTTCAGGGGGCTACACCTTC

v_gene: TRBV6-2/TRBV6-3
d_gene: TRBD2
abundance: NA
j_gene: TRBJ2-2
CDR3aa: CASGRTSGNTGELFF
CDR3nt: TGTGCCAGCGGGAGGACTAGCGGAAACACCGGGGAGCTGTTTTTT

v_gene: TRBV20-1
d_gene: TRBD2
abundance: once
j_gene: TRBJ2-7
CDR3aa: CSARSRLAGGRPYEQYF
CDR3nt: TGCAGTGCTAGGAGTCGGCTAGCGGGAGGGCGCCCCTACGAGCAGTACTTC

v_gene: TRBV7-9
d_gene: NA
abundance: NA
j_gene: TRBJ2-1
CDR3aa: CASSLLGTEQFF
CDR3nt: TGTGCCAGCAGCTTACTGGGGACTGAGCAGTTCTTC

v_gene: TRBV5-5
d_gene: NA
abundance: few
j_gene: TRBJ2-7
CDR3aa: CASSLPGRPYEQYF
CDR3nt: TGTGCCAGCAGCTTGCCAGGGCGCCCCTACGAGCAGTACTTC

v_gene: TRBV6-5
d_gene: NA
abundance: NA
j_gene: TRBJ1-1
CDR3aa: CASRDRGGNTEAFF
CDR3nt: TGTGCCAGCAGGGACAGAGGTGGGAACACTGAAGCTTTCTTT

v_gene: TRBV10-3
d_gene: TRBD1
abundance: few
j_gene: TRBJ2-7
CDR3aa: CAISESTGDYEQYF
CDR3nt: TGTGCCATCAGTGAGTCCACAGGGGACTACGAGCAGTACTTC

v_gene: TRBV2
d_gene: NA
abundance: few
j_gene: TRBJ2-3
CDR3aa: CASSISRGTDTQYF
CDR3nt: TGTGCCAGCAGTATTAGTCGAGGCACAGATACGCAGTATTTT

v_gene: TRBV24-1
d_gene: TRBD2
abundance: NA
j_gene: TRBJ2-1
CDR3aa: CATSQRLAVNEQFF
CDR3nt: TGTGCCACCAGTCAAAGACTAGCGGTCAATGAGCAGTTCTTC

v_gene: TRBV29-1
d_gene: TRBD1
abundance: NA
j_gene: TRBJ1-4
CDR3aa: CSVRQGADEKLFF
CDR3nt: TGCAGCGTACGACAGGGGGCCGATGAAAAACTGTTTTTT

v_gene: TRBV7-2
d_gene: TRBD1
abundance: once
j_gene: TRBJ2-7
CDR3aa: CASSSQSGTGSYEQYF
CDR3nt: TGTGCCAGCAGCTCCCAGTCCGGGACAGGCTCCTACGAGCAGTACTTC